The 28 T cell receptor beta chains in this list originate from one sample, sequenced in a study of T cells after yellow fever vaccination. In TCRdb, the 5' RACE reads were re-called with MiXCR into one record per CDR3 protein. The sample shows around 350,000 distinct CDR3 sequences, approximately 6% of them seen only once. The source was PBMCs, collected 5 days after the yellow fever booster vaccination. Source of these receptors: a young man who received the YFV17D yellow fever vaccine.

The chain joins TRBV3-1 to TRBJ2-5; maybe TRBD2 (5 bases). The CDR3 runs to 15 residues. The germline V gene has CDR1 LGHDT and CDR2 YNNKEL (reference sequence). Trimming removed 2 bases from V and 5 bases from J, with 15 bases in between. Here the CDR3 DNA reads TGTGCCAGCAGCCAACCCACATTCCCGGGGGAGACCCAGTACTTC. It translates to CASSQPTFPGETQYF.

The chain uses TRBV20-1 and TRBJ1-1; 7 bases are shared with TRBD1. CDR3 size: 12 residues. V was pared by 5 bases and J by 7 bases, with 7 bases of the junction left unmatched. Germline-derived CDR1 and CDR2 are DFQATT and SNEGSKA (reference sequence). Written as DNA, the CDR3 is TGCAGTGCTCGACAGGGTATGCGTGAAGCTTTCTTT. Translated: CSARQGMREAFF.

The chain has TRBV7-9 and TRBJ2-4; tentatively, D is TRBD1 (5 bases). Trimming removed 5 bases at V and 0 bases at J, with 17 bases between. Germline CDR1 and CDR2: SEHNR and FQNEAQ (reference sequence). CDR3 length equals 17 residues. The CDR3: CASSPLDSSLAKNIQYF. The DNA for the CDR3 is TGTGCCAGCAGCCCCCTAGACAGTTCCCTAGCCAAAAACATTCAGTACTTC. Full variable domain (rest looked up from reference TRBV7-9 and TRBJ2-4): DTGVSQNPRHKITKRGQNVTFRCDPISEHNRLYWYRQTLGQGPEFLTYFQNEAQLEKSRLLSDRFSAERPKGSFSTLEIQRTEQGDSAMYLCASSPLDSSLAKNIQYFGAGTRLSVL.

The table lists this clonotype with a few counts. The chain links TRBV2 to TRBJ1-5, with a tentative D call TRBD1 (5 bases). The CDR3 runs to 14 residues. Germline CDR1 is SNHLY and CDR2 is FYNNEI. Trimming shortened V by 8 bases and J by 7 bases, and 18 bases separated the two germline ends. CDR3 region: CASLQDTLGQPQHF. The CDR3 DNA is TGTGCCAGCCTCCAGGACACTCTCGGACAGCCCCAGCATTTT.

The chain combines TRBV2 with TRBJ2-3; 11 bases align to TRBD2. Germline assignment: CDR1 SNHLY and CDR2 FYNNEI. This CDR3 is 17 amino acids long. V dropped 4 bases and J dropped 5; count of bases not matched to a gene: 11. The CDR3 sequence: CASSGLAGTLGGDTQYF. The DNA of the CDR3 is TGTGCCAGCAGTGGACTAGCGGGAACCCTAGGGGGAGATACGCAGTATTTT.

This clonotype was found many times. The V call is TRBV5-1, the J call TRBJ2-4; unclear D gene. Germline lookup yields CDR1 SGHRS and CDR2 YFSETQ. Deletions cut 2 bases from V and 8 bases from J, with 5 bases between. The CDR3 is 11 residues long. The CDR3 reads CASSLGHIQYF. The CDR3 nucleotides are TGCGCCAGCAGCTTAGGACACATTCAGTACTTC.

This chain connects TRBV6-5 to TRBJ2-7; possibly TRBD2 for D (5 bases). This CDR3 is built from 14 residues. The germline V and J ends were trimmed by 0 bases and 2 bases, with 8 bases remaining between them. In germline, CDR1 is MNHEY, CDR2 SVGAGI. As DNA, the CDR3 is TGTGCCAGCAGTTACTCGGTCGGGACCTACGAGCAGTACTTC. It translates to CASSYSVGTYEQYF.

There are a few counts of this clonotype. This chain links TRBV7-9 with TRBJ2-1; 9 bases map to TRBD2. The CDR3 extends over 17 amino acids. V shed 1 base and J 5 bases; nucleotides not matched to a gene: 9. CDR1 and CDR2 from the germline V gene are SEHNR and FQNEAQ (reference sequence). The CDR3 protein is CASSLESAGGPHNEQFF. CDR3 bases: TGTGCCAGCAGCTTAGAGTCGGCGGGAGGGCCCCACAATGAGCAGTTCTTC.

This rearrangement joins TRBV5-4 to TRBJ2-3; no clear D gene. The germline gives CDR1 SGHNT, CDR2 YYREEE (reference sequence). Trimming cost V 10 bases and J 0 bases, with 24 bases left between them. This CDR3 contains 17 residues. This chain's CDR3 is CACTPNDRELSTDTQYF. Here the CDR3 DNA reads TGTGCCTGCACCCCAAACGATAGGGAACTTAGCACAGATACGCAGTATTTT.

This clonotype showed up many times. The J gene is TRBJ2-1, the V gene TRBV6-2 or TRBV6-3; 9 nucleotides align to TRBD2. V lost 2 bases and J lost 6; bases outside the gene matches: 23. Germline CDR1 MNHEY, CDR2 SVGEGT. The length of the CDR3 is 21 residues. CDR3 loop: CASSYRKASGNPWGISNEQFF. The CDR3, as DNA: TGTGCCAGCAGTTACAGGAAGGCTAGCGGGAACCCTTGGGGGATCTCCAATGAGCAGTTCTTC.

This clonotype was counted many times. The CDR3 sequence: CASSLVMGGELFF. Written as DNA, the CDR3 is TGTGCCAGCAGCTTAGTTATGGGCGGGGAGCTGTTTTTT. The chain is built from TRBV7-2 and TRBJ2-2, with D uncertain. The CDR3 is 13 residues long. V gave up 1 base and J gave up 7 bases, with 7 bases separating them. Germline assignment: CDR1 SGHTA and CDR2 FQGNSA.

This CDR3 is CASRWRTQARSGELFF. Written as DNA, the CDR3 is TGTGCCAGCCGGTGGCGGACCCAGGCGAGGTCCGGGGAGCTGTTTTTT. The chain combines TRBV6-2 or TRBV6-3 with TRBJ2-2; D is uncertain. CDR3 length equals 16 residues. Looked up from germline, CDR1 is MNHEY and CDR2 is SVGEGT. The germline V and J ends were trimmed by 8 bases and 6 bases, with 22 bases remaining between them.

The rearrangement links TRBV29-1 to TRBJ2-3; possibly TRBD2 for D (5 bases). The CDR3 is 14 residues long. V gave up 4 bases and J gave up 1 base, with 12 bases separating them. From germline, CDR1 is SQVTM and CDR2 ANQGSEA. The CDR3, as DNA: TGCAGCGTTGTCGGGGAAAGAGGCACAGATACGCAGTATTTT. Translation: CSVVGERGTDTQYF.

The sample holds many counts of this clonotype. This chain's CDR3 is CASRVSGELFF. The CDR3 region has the DNA TGTGCCAGCAGGGTCTCCGGGGAGCTGTTTTTT. The V call is TRBV6-1, the J call TRBJ2-2; D unresolved. The CDR3 length is 11 residues. The germline V gene encodes CDR1 MNHNS and CDR2 SASEGT. Trimming shortened V by 6 bases and J by 6 bases, and 5 bases separated the two germline ends.

The V and J genes are TRBV4-3 and TRBJ2-1, with 7 positions matching TRBD2. Germline V gene data show CDR1 as LGHNA and CDR2 as YSLEER. Unmatched junction bases numbered 9, after V lost 1 base and J lost 9 bases. The CDR3 has 15 residues. The CDR3 reads CASSQGLAEWGEQFF. The CDR3 nucleotides are TGCGCCAGCAGCCAAGGGCTAGCGGAGTGGGGTGAGCAGTTCTTC.

Many counts were recorded for this clonotype. This chain links TRBV10-2 with TRBJ2-2; maybe TRBD1 (5 bases). Trimming removed 5 bases at V and 7 bases at J, with 11 bases between. Germline assignment: CDR1 WSHSY and CDR2 SAAADI. The CDR3 totals 13 residues. DNA for the CDR3: TGCGCCAGCAGTCGACAGCCAGACGGGGAGCTGTTTTTT. Residues: CASSRQPDGELFF.

This chain connects TRBV10-2 to TRBJ2-1; 8 bases are a match to TRBD1. The length of the CDR3 is 14 residues. Losses at the gene ends were 6 bases for V and 5 bases for J; bases not matched to a gene: 6. Germline V gene lookup returns CDR1 WSHSY and CDR2 SAAADI. CDR3 DNA: TGCGCCAGCAGGGCAGACAGGGGACACAATGAGCAGTTCTTC. Translation gives CASRADRGHNEQFF.

In its sample, this clonotype was seen many times. V and J are TRBV28 and TRBJ2-3; 10 bases are shared with TRBD2. CDR1 and CDR2 from the germline V gene are MDHEN and SYDVKM. With V trimmed by 5 bases and J by 2 bases, 7 bases remained unmatched. The length of the CDR3 is 16 residues. The CDR3 coding sequence is TGTGCCAGCAGTCCCTTACTAGCGGGACTCACAGATACGCAGTATTTT. This codes for CASSPLLAGLTDTQYF.

This chain connects TRBV5-6 to TRBJ2-7; D gene unclear. V was clipped by 0 bases and J by 2 bases, with 9 bases between them. There are 14 residues in the CDR3. Germline V gives CDR1 SGHDT, CDR2 YYEEEE. CDR3 nucleotides: TGTGCCAGCAGCTTGGGTAGCTACACCTACGAGCAGTACTTC. This gives the protein CASSLGSYTYEQYF.

This clonotype was detected only a few times. The rearrangement links TRBV12-3 or TRBV12-4 to TRBJ1-2, with a tentative D call TRBD1 (5 bases). V lost 3 bases and J 8 bases, leaving 16 bases between the germline ends. The CDR3 is 14 amino acids. CDR3 amino acids: CASSFPPQGRGYTF. The CDR3 nucleotides are TGTGCCAGCAGTTTCCCCCCCCAGGGCAGGGGCTACACCTTC.

This clonotype was observed a few times. The CDR3 loop is CSGSGNNYEQYF. CDR3 DNA sequence: TGCAGTGGAAGCGGGAACAACTACGAGCAGTACTTC. V and J are TRBV20-1 and TRBJ2-7; 7 bases fit TRBD2. CDR3 length: 12 residues. CDR1 is DFQATT, CDR2 SNEGSKA, per germline (reference sequence). The V segment lost 7 bases and the J segment 3 bases; nucleotides outside the gene matches: 6.

The V and J genes are TRBV19 and TRBJ1-1, with 7 positions matching TRBD1. CDR1 is LNHDA and CDR2 is SQIVND in the germline V gene (reference sequence). With 7 bases clipped from V and 0 bases from J, the junction kept 11 bases outside the gene matches. The CDR3 has 16 residues. The CDR3 loop is CASTPYLDRVNTEAFF. In DNA, the CDR3 is TGTGCCAGTACCCCCTATCTCGACAGGGTGAACACTGAAGCTTTCTTT.

This clonotype was seen repeatedly, ten times or more. This sequence joins TRBV6-4 and TRBJ1-2, with 8 bases that match TRBD1. V dropped 5 bases and J dropped 4; count of bases not matched to a gene: 6. Germline V CDR1 and CDR2: MRHNA, SNTAGT. CDR3 length: 14 residues. The CDR3 loop reads CASSHRGDGYGYTF. The CDR3 nucleotides are TGTGCCAGCAGTCACAGGGGGGATGGCTATGGCTACACCTTC.

This clonotype was counted ten times or more. The chain has TRBV11-2 and TRBJ2-3, with 8 bases identical to TRBD2. Losses at the gene ends were 2 bases for V and 0 bases for J; bases not matched to a gene: 10. This CDR3 is built from 18 residues. CDR1 is SGHAT and CDR2 is FQNNGV in the germline V gene. The CDR3 sequence is CASSLLAGSGTSTDTQYF. CDR3 in DNA: TGTGCCAGCAGCTTATTAGCGGGAAGCGGAACTAGCACAGATACGCAGTATTTT. The variable domain in full, with the rest retrieved from reference TRBV11-2 and TRBJ2-3, is EAGVAQSPRYKIIEKRQSVAFWCNPISGHATLYWYQQILGQGPKLLIQFQNNGVVDDSQLPKDRFSAERLKGVDSTLKIQPAKLEDSAVYLCASSLLAGSGTSTDTQYFGPGTRLTVL.

This clonotype came up many times. This chain connects TRBV12-3 or TRBV12-4 to TRBJ2-1; D is undetermined. Trimming cost V 2 bases and J 6 bases, with 8 bases left between them. This CDR3 has 13 residues. The CDR3 nucleotides are TGTGCCAGCAGTTTATACGGGCTCAATGAGCAGTTCTTC. Encoded protein: CASSLYGLNEQFF.

This clonotype occurred many times. V usage is TRBV2 and J usage is TRBJ2-4; perhaps TRBD1 as D (6 bases). This CDR3 has 15 residues. Per the germline V gene, CDR1 is SNHLY and CDR2 is FYNNEI. V lost 6 bases to trimming and J lost 7 bases, with 19 bases between them. The CDR3 nucleotides are TGTGCCAGCAGCGCACAGGGCTCCTCGGGGAACATTCAGTACTTC. This gives the protein CASSAQGSSGNIQYF.

Only a few counts were recorded for this clonotype. The rearrangement joins TRBV5-1 to TRBJ2-3, with D maybe TRBD2 (5 bases). The CDR3 runs 15 residues. V was pared by 4 bases and J by 10 bases, with 22 bases between. The V gene's germline CDR1 is SGHRS and CDR2 YFSETQ. The DNA of the CDR3 is TGCGCCAGCAGCGCCGGACTCCCCCCCGCCGACGCGCAGTATTTT. This gives the protein CASSAGLPPADAQYF.

This clonotype has only a few counts. The chain links TRBV6-1 to TRBJ1-2; the D gene is possibly TRBD1 (5 bases). There are 15 residues in the CDR3. Germline CDR1 is MNHNS and CDR2 is SASEGT. V was trimmed by 1 base and J by 8 bases, leaving 17 bases between them. The CDR3 sequence: CASSEGPGLWGGYTF. The CDR3 nucleotides read TGTGCCAGCAGTGAAGGTCCAGGCCTTTGGGGCGGCTACACCTTC.